This entry is about one TCR beta chain. Which antigen it targets is not known. The record has no base qualities; no much larger clone is one base away. The data stem from a study of a mutant IDH1 vaccine in newly diagnosed glioma (TCRdb year 2021). About the full investigation: Of the approximately 35 treated patients, 62.5% were male and about 40% were female, and a mean age of roughly 37 years was recorded. Before enrollment, patients had received standard therapy of radiotherapy alone, temozolomide alone, or radiochemotherapy with temozolomide; most received the combination. Six visits were used for peripheral blood collection: V03 (baseline), V05, V07, V10, V12 and V13. For exploratory analyses, roughly 25 treated patients had longitudinal TCRB deep sequencing done wherever samples were available.

General conclusions and limits of the study: The authors stated that sample limitations prevented analyses of patient blood samples from being reproduced. Changes in the top peripheral T cell clonotypes picked up by TCRB sequencing did not appear to be linked to pseudoprogression. Immune responses induced by the vaccine were seen in 90% to 95% of patients across multiple MHC alleles. Selection of PBMC samples for TCRB deep sequencing was based on availability.

Trimming costs V 3 bases and J 5 bases, and their ends lie 11 bases apart. The CDR3, cysteine through phenylalanine, is 14 amino acids long. The kept DNA is CDR3 alone, 42 bases in frame from the first base. The germline V gene sets CDR1 to SGHVS and CDR2 to FQNEAQ. Libraries were prepared through the immunoSEQ multiplex PCR assay. Following the manufacturer's protocol, the hsTCRB Kit was used to amplify rearranged TCR beta chain sequences. TCRB libraries were sequenced on an Illumina MiSeq. The authors' analysis ran thus. The proprietary platform of the kit vendor was used for demultiplexing, trimming and gene mapping. Here the immuneACCESS table is served through TCRdb, limited to in-frame sequences with V and J called. Missing clones are a known gap in these copies; in checked studies unresolved V genes cover under half, and the rest lacks a known reason. From that table come the V and J calls and clone size; the DNA was used to work out D and trimming. In this sample the table shows 20,000 to 25,000 clones, under 85% of which occur a single time. The ten largest clonotypes hold approximately 5% of the sample.

Explained via the paper, the time point label denotes: baseline, week 1 (first vaccination visit). Reading the label with the study, this specimen's treatment or condition is: pre-vaccination baseline after standard-of-care therapy. All donors had newly diagnosed IDH1-mutant astrocytomas of WHO grade 3 or 4 that showed loss of nuclear ATRX. The samples were drawn from NOA16, a multicentre, single-arm, open-label phase I trial in Germany that tested a mutant IDH1 peptide vaccine in humans for the first time. Visit V03 blood draws served as the baseline sample for immunogenicity testing. Genomic DNA for TCRB sequencing was extracted from EDTA blood using the DNeasy Blood and Tissue Kit.

Sequencing used PBMCs, obtained from a glioma patient treated with radiotherapy, temozolomide or both. The chain joins TRBV7-8 to TRBJ2-1; TRBD2 could be the D gene, as 5 bases match. The receptor was isolated from a man aged 35 to 55 with glioma. At the DNA level, the sequence is TGTGCCAGCAGCTTGCAGCCGCGGGACAATGAGCAGTTCTTC. Its protein reads: CASSLQPRDNEQFF. Full variable domain (CDR3 extended with the reference TRBV7-8 and TRBJ2-1 proteins): GAGVSQSPRYKVAKRGQDVALRCDPISGHVSLFWYQQALGQGPEFLTYFQNEAQLDKSGLPSDRFFAERPEGSVSTLKIQRTQQEDSAVYLCASSLQPRDNEQFFGPGTRLTVL.